The rows below give T cell receptor beta chains drawn from one sample of a study of beta chain features in type 1 diabetes. Method: immunoSEQ multiplex PCR; TCRdb's copy keeps in-frame clones and lacks some. Of some 290,000 clones listed, around 24% are singletons. Source material: naive CD4+ T cells from blood. Every receptor here comes from a woman aged 25-40 years with type 1 diabetes. CDR3s leave out the opening cysteine and the closing phenylalanine or tryptophan. Some rows mark clone size as missing; the rest say once, few, many or name a class of expanded clone.

v_gene	abundance	j_gene	CDR3aa
TRBV9	NA	TRBJ2-3	ASSDRTSVSTDTQY
TRBV7-3	NA	TRBJ2-1	ASSLHTSPNEQF
TRBV7-9	NA	TRBJ2-1	ASSLVLANYNEQF
TRBV29-1	NA	TRBJ1-1	SVDLGGGAEAF
TRBV5-1	few	TRBJ2-5	ASSLAQEGETQY
TRBV7-2	NA	TRBJ2-1	ASSPGGYEQF
TRBV28	NA	TRBJ2-3	ASLEAARDTQY
TRBV10-3	NA	TRBJ2-7	AIKGTNSPPFYEQY
TRBV29-1	few	TRBJ1-5	SVGQGNQPQH
TRBV5-6	NA	TRBJ2-2	ASSFVGGPAGELF
TRBV30	NA	TRBJ2-1	AWSGLAGGQQEQF
TRBV4-1	NA	TRBJ2-6	ASSQVKT
TRBV5-1	NA	TRBJ2-7	ASSLGWGRADEQY
TRBV28	few	TRBJ2-7	ASSTTGTGFYEQY
TRBV5-4	NA	TRBJ1-1	ASSTKKSGLEAF
TRBV9	NA	TRBJ2-3	ASSEAGQGATDTQY
TRBV11-3	NA	TRBJ1-2	ASSSLEVYGYT
TRBV5-4	NA	TRBJ2-3	ASSEAGGVSDTQY